The subject of this entry is one T cell receptor (beta chain). The CDR3 contains 13 residues. Germline V lookup: CDR1 MNHEY, CDR2 SVGAGI. V dropped 5 bases and J dropped 5 bases, with 13 bases sitting between them. The sample is drawn from a study of T cell changes during pregnancy in multiple sclerosis. Measured with immunoSEQ multiplex PCR; TCRdb has only the in-frame clones, and not every one. In the table there are more than 35,000 clones, about nine tenths of which are singletons. This receptor was obtained from a female donor in good health, enrolled as a control in a pregnancy study. Here the sequenced sample was CD4+ T cells from peripheral blood mononuclear cells, taken in the third trimester of pregnancy. The chain uses TRBV6-5 and TRBJ2-7, with D tentatively TRBD2 (6 bases). The CDR3, as DNA: TGTGCCAGCAGTCCGCCCGGGACTCACGAGCAGTACTTC. This sequence encodes CASSPPGTHEQYF.